Below are 21 T cell receptor beta chains sequenced from a single sample in a study of blood T cell repertoires in COVID-19 (dated by TCRdb to 2019 to 2021). The library was produced with the immunoSEQ multiplex PCR assay. TCRdb took this table from immuneACCESS and kept in-frame rearrangements with V and J called. Such tables lack part of the clones; where checked against another copy, unresolved V genes explain under half of the gap, and the rest is unexplained. The sample contains approximately 260,000 clones, about nine tenths of them found a single time. Of the sample, about 1.2% falls within the top ten clones. Sequences were obtained from PBMCs or T cells enriched from blood (not recorded which). All receptors come from a woman in her thirties or forties with acute COVID-19.

The chain is built from TRBV13 and TRBJ2-5, with 8 bases aligning to TRBD2. Germline-derived CDR1 and CDR2 are PRHDT and FYEKMQ (reference sequence). This CDR3 has 14 residues. Losses at the gene ends were 1 base for V and 4 bases for J; bases not matched to a gene: 2. CDR3 DNA: TGTGCCAGCAGCTTAGCTAGCGGGTCAGAGACCCAGTACTTC. Translation gives CASSLASGSETQYF. The full variable domain, its missing parts supplied by reference TRBV13 and TRBJ2-5, is AAGVIQSPRHLIKEKRETATLKCYPIPRHDTVYWYQQGPGQDPQFLISFYEKMQSDKGSIPDRFSAQQFSDYHSELNMSSLELGDSALYFCASSLASGSETQYFGPGTRLLVL.

This clone was detected once. One junction end disagrees with the germline gene, perhaps due to a read error. V usage is TRBV3-1 (or the pseudogene TRBV3-2) and J usage is TRBJ2-5; 8 bases match TRBD2. Germline V gives CDR1 LGHDT, CDR2 YNNKEL (reference sequence). CDR3 length: 13 amino acids. The CDR3 protein is CASRQAGEETQYF. The CDR3 DNA reads as TGTGCCAGCAGACAAGCGGGAGAGGAGACCCAGTACTTC.

The chain uses TRBV18 and TRBJ2-1, with 15 nucleotides matching TRBD2. The CDR3 length is 18 residues. The trim removed 0 bases at V and 1 base at J, leaving 1 base unmatched. CDR1 and CDR2 (germline): KGHSH, LQKENI. CDR3 DNA: TGTGCCAGCTCACCACCGGGACTAGCGGGGGGTTCCTACAATGAGCAGTTCTTC. It yields the protein CASSPPGLAGGSYNEQFF.

The CDR3 DNA follows: TGTGCCAGTAGTAACACAGGCTATGGGACTGAAGCTTTCTTT. Residues: CASSNTGYGTEAFF. This chain joins TRBV19 and TRBJ1-1; possible D gene TRBD1, 5 bases. The CDR3 is made up of 14 amino acids. CDR1 is LNHDA and CDR2 is SQIVND in the germline V gene (reference sequence). V shed 4 bases and J shed 5 bases, with 14 bases lying between them.

The chain links TRBV6-1 to TRBJ2-7; D gene uncertain. In germline, CDR1 is MNHNS, CDR2 SASEGT. There are 13 residues in the CDR3. V gave up 3 bases and J gave up 2 bases, with 8 bases separating them. CDR3 region: CASSDHSTYEQYF. The CDR3 DNA is TGTGCCAGCAGTGATCACAGTACCTACGAGCAGTACTTC.

The chain combines TRBV4-3 with TRBJ1-3; 7 bases fit TRBD1. This CDR3 region has 17 residues. Germline CDR1 and CDR2: LGHNA and YSLEER. V lost 3 bases and J lost 4; bases outside the gene matches: 12. CDR3 coding DNA: TGCGCCAGCAGCCAGGAACAAACAGGGGTTGGAGGAAACACCATATATTTT. It specifies CASSQEQTGVGGNTIYF.

This sequence joins TRBV12-3 or TRBV12-4 and TRBJ1-1, with D possibly matching TRBD1 (5 bases). This CDR3 is 12 amino acids long. V shed 7 bases and J shed 4 bases, with 10 bases lying between them. The CDR3 loop reads CASTTQGTEAFF. CDR3 nucleotides: TGTGCCAGCACCACTCAGGGCACTGAAGCTTTCTTT.

V gene TRBV4-3 combines with J gene TRBJ2-2; 8 positions match TRBD1. Germline CDR1 and CDR2: LGHNA and YSLEER. The CDR3 has 14 residues. Trimming cost V 6 bases and J 6 bases; bases outside gene matches: 6. This CDR3 is CASRDRAGPGELFF. The CDR3 nucleotides are TGCGCCAGCAGGGACAGGGCCGGTCCCGGGGAGCTGTTTTTT.

This clone was seen a handful of times. The rearrangement uses TRBV28 and TRBJ1-1; D ambiguous. Germline lookup yields CDR1 MDHEN and CDR2 SYDVKM. Trimming removed 2 bases at V and 1 base at J, with 8 bases between. This CDR3 has 14 amino acids. The DNA of the CDR3 is TGTGCCAGCAGTTTAATAACGGGGAACACTGAAGCTTTCTTT. Residues: CASSLITGNTEAFF.

The chain recombines TRBV5-6 with TRBJ1-5; 8 positions match TRBD1. Looked up from germline, CDR1 is SGHDT and CDR2 is YYEEEE. V trimming: 1 base; J trimming: 4 bases; junction bases outside the gene matches: 1. This CDR3 region has 14 residues. CDR3: CASSLTGGNQPQHF. Written as DNA, the CDR3 is TGTGCCAGCAGCTTGACAGGGGGTAATCAGCCCCAGCATTTT.

The chain is built from TRBV24-1 and TRBJ1-2, with D possibly being TRBD1 (5 bases). V was trimmed by 6 bases and J by 5 bases, leaving 15 bases between them. Germline assignment: CDR1 KGHDR and CDR2 SFDVKD. The CDR3 is 14 residues long. The CDR3: CATSSGAGGYGYTF. For the CDR3, the DNA is TGTGCCACCAGTAGCGGGGCCGGGGGGTATGGCTACACCTTC.

The chain joins TRBV24-1 to TRBJ1-2; D is ambiguous. The germline V gene has CDR1 KGHDR and CDR2 SFDVKD. This CDR3 comprises 13 residues. With 7 bases removed from V and 2 bases from J, the gap between germline ends came to 10 bases. CDR3 residues: CATRGKENYGYTF. CDR3 sequence (DNA): TGTGCCACCAGGGGCAAAGAAAACTATGGCTACACCTTC.

The chain carries TRBV12-3 or TRBV12-4 and TRBJ1-2; TRBD1 aligns across 7 bases. CDR3 length equals 13 residues. V dropped 3 bases and J dropped 8; count of bases not matched to a gene: 6. The CDR3 loop is CASSFRTGEGYTF. The CDR3 DNA follows: TGTGCCAGCAGTTTCAGAACAGGGGAAGGCTACACCTTC.

The chain carries TRBV9 and TRBJ2-7; the D gene is possibly TRBD2 (6 bases). CDR1 is SGDLS, CDR2 YYNGEE, per germline. Trimming stripped 0 bases from V and 1 base from J, with 11 bases between. CDR3 size: 15 residues. The CDR3 sequence is CASSVGRDLSYEQYF. DNA of the CDR3: TGTGCCAGCAGCGTAGGGAGGGACCTGTCCTACGAGCAGTACTTC.

The chain joins TRBV9 to TRBJ1-1; no firm D call. V was pared by 3 bases and J by 4 bases, with 4 bases between. This CDR3 comprises 11 residues. In germline, CDR1 is SGDLS, CDR2 YYNGEE. The CDR3 here is CASSDITEAFF. CDR3 sequence (DNA): TGTGCCAGCAGCGATATCACTGAAGCTTTCTTT.

The chain employs TRBV6-1 and TRBJ1-1; the D gene is possibly TRBD1 (6 bases). The CDR3 is 13 residues long. Trimming removed 3 bases from V and 3 bases from J, with 8 bases in between. Germline lookup yields CDR1 MNHNS and CDR2 SASEGT. The CDR3 sequence: CASSEAGDTEAFF. CDR3 nucleotide sequence: TGTGCCAGCAGTGAGGCAGGGGACACTGAAGCTTTCTTT.

The chain is built from TRBV9 and TRBJ1-3, with 11 bases that match TRBD1. With V trimmed by 3 bases and J by 7 bases, 9 bases remained unmatched. Germline-derived CDR1 and CDR2 are SGDLS and YYNGEE. The length of the CDR3 is 16 residues. CDR3 bases: TGTGCCAGCAGCGCCAGAGGGACAGGGGGTCGCAACACCATATATTTT. Translating it yields CASSARGTGGRNTIYF.

The chain uses TRBV19 and TRBJ2-1, with TRBD2 matching over 10 bases. The CDR3 runs to 19 residues. The V gene end was trimmed by 10 bases and the J gene end by 2 bases; junction bases not matched to a gene: 20. Germline V gene data show CDR1 as LNHDA and CDR2 as SQIVND (reference sequence). CDR3 nucleotide sequence: TGTGCCACAAAAAGGGCGGGGATTTTTAGCGGGAGGACCTACAATGAGCAGTTCTTC. It is translated as CATKRAGIFSGRTYNEQFF.

In this sample, this clone turned up a few times. V is TRBV7-9 and J is TRBJ1-2; the D is unclear. The germline V gene has CDR1 SEHNR and CDR2 FQNEAQ (reference sequence). The ends were cut back, 5 bases at V and 4 bases at J, with 17 bases in the middle. This CDR3 has 15 amino acids. CDR3 in DNA: TGTGCCAGCAGCCTAGGACGTCGGGAGTTCTATGGCTACACCTTC. It encodes CASSLGRREFYGYTF. Full variable domain (remainder filled in from reference TRBV7-9 and TRBJ1-2): DTGVSQNPRHKITKRGQNVTFRCDPISEHNRLYWYRQTLGQGPEFLTYFQNEAQLEKSRLLSDRFSAERPKGSFSTLEIQRTEQGDSAMYLCASSLGRREFYGYTFGSGTRLTVV.

The rearrangement joins TRBV6-2 or TRBV6-3 to TRBJ1-5; D remains ambiguous. The CDR3 contains 14 residues. The V end lost 7 bases, the J end lost 5 bases, and 15 bases lay between the germline ends. The germline gives CDR1 MNHEY, CDR2 SVGEGT. DNA of the CDR3: TGTGCCAGCACCCCCACCACGAGATATCAGCCCCAGCATTTT. The encoded protein is CASTPTTRYQPQHF.

This CDR3 is CASSFGGNEKLFF. The CDR3 nucleotides read TGCGCCAGCAGCTTTGGAGGGAATGAAAAACTGTTTTTT. The chain links TRBV5-1 to TRBJ1-4, with unresolved D. CDR3 length equals 13 residues. Germline CDR1 SGHRS, CDR2 YFSETQ. V was trimmed by 2 bases and J by 5 bases, leaving 7 bases between them. The full variable domain, its missing parts supplied by reference TRBV5-1 and TRBJ1-4, is KAGVTQTPRYLIKTRGQQVTLSCSPISGHRSVSWYQQTPGQGLQFLFEYFSETQRNKGNFPGRFSGRQFSNSRSEMNVSTLELGDSALYLCASSFGGNEKLFFGSGTQLSVL.